This is a list of T cell receptor beta chains from one sample in a study of T cell repertoires in cytomegalovirus infection. These receptors' targets are unknown. Each CDR3 protein is one row after TCRdb ran MiXCR on the reads. The table lists approximately 260,000 distinct CDR3 sequences, 22% of them singletons, with about 21% in the top ten. This specimen was cultured PBMCs, taken from culture after CMV antigen stimulation. The receptors were gathered from a human donor in good health (CMV status not recorded). Some clones in this sample may be carry-over from other donors' samples. Both conserved end residues are trimmed from each CDR3. A D gene is named only where the DNA matches it firmly. A clone size is listed for some rows: how often the clone was seen (once, few, many), or a class if it is expanded.

V gene	D gene	J gene	clone size	CDR3 protein
TRBV6-6	TRBD2	TRBJ2-1	.	ASSPSSGGGRASNEQF
TRBV5-1	TRBD2	TRBJ2-1	once	VSSLTHSGISSYNEQF
TRBV6-1	TRBD1	TRBJ1-1	many	ASSAGQGNTEAF
TRBV5-4	.	TRBJ2-3	.	ASWTRDTDTQY
TRBV7-8	.	TRBJ1-2	many	ASSSPNLPSIYGYT
TRBV6-4	.	TRBJ2-7	.	ASSPWTRPFYEQY
TRBV12-5	TRBD1	TRBJ1-5	few	ASGLEDRGVQPQH
TRBV9	.	TRBJ1-3	.	ASSPSGNSGNTIY
TRBV7-2	.	TRBJ2-4	many	ASSLTGLLLAKNIQY
TRBV20-1	TRBD2	TRBJ2-3	.	SAQLAVTDTQY
TRBV4-3	.	TRBJ1-2	few	ASSQVGVGVGYT
TRBV20-1	.	TRBJ2-1	few	SASAVDPGYNEQF
TRBV28	.	TRBJ2-7	many	ASSLFRGTLWEQY
TRBV7-2	.	TRBJ1-4	many	ASSLAGLGREKLF
TRBV2	TRBD1	TRBJ1-2	.	ASIRDRGVWNYGYT
TRBV7-2	TRBD2	TRBJ2-1	.	ASSLELGEAGDWAGEQF
TRBV19	.	TRBJ2-2	few	ASSNGGGSNTGELF
TRBV20-1	.	TRBJ2-2	few	SARDASGPGELF
TRBV7-9	.	TRBJ2-5	many	ASSLAASQETQY
TRBV29-1	.	TRBJ2-7	.	SAEGGYEQY
TRBV6-2/TRBV6-3	.	TRBJ2-1	few	ATMTGRGYNEQF
TRBV9	.	TRBJ1-2	.	ASSVVGGEDGYT
TRBV7-9	TRBD2	TRBJ2-3	few	ASSSPLAGSTDTQY
TRBV30	.	TRBJ1-5	few	AWSTALGSNQPQH
TRBV28	.	TRBJ2-1	.	ASSRFSDYNEQF
TRBV10-3	.	TRBJ2-6	many	AISELPSGANVLT
TRBV10-3	TRBD2	TRBJ2-2	.	ATIAGANTGELF
TRBV7-2	TRBD2	TRBJ2-1	many	ASSLSGGASGRWSSYNEQF
TRBV2	.	TRBJ2-6	once	ASRANEGANVLT
TRBV9	.	TRBJ2-2	once	ASSQDLTGELF
TRBV20-1	.	TRBJ1-1	few	SARVGKGFSTEAF
TRBV6-2/TRBV6-3	.	TRBJ2-4	.	ASSYLAGTNGNIQY
TRBV7-2	TRBD1	TRBJ1-2	.	ASSLSGQEVYT
TRBV27	TRBD1	TRBJ1-6	.	ASSATGDSPLH
TRBV18	.	TRBJ1-1	.	ASSPPGSPNTEAF
TRBV4-1	.	TRBJ2-3	.	ASSQDQSSDTQY
TRBV7-2	TRBD1	TRBJ1-2	.	ASSLPPRDRVDGYT
TRBV6-2/TRBV6-3	TRBD2	TRBJ2-7	few	ASSYVTSGIYEQY
TRBV7-2	TRBD2	TRBJ2-7	.	ASSLVSGRVNEQY
TRBV5-1	.	TRBJ2-2	.	ASSLDPGTLTNTGELF
TRBV7-9	.	TRBJ2-2	many	ASSPNVGVVTGELF
TRBV25-1	TRBD1	TRBJ1-5	many	ASSEFDGMGHRGGVDNQPQH
TRBV7-6	.	TRBJ2-2	few	ASSLEAGASTGELF
TRBV6-1	.	TRBJ1-2	.	ASSESGVYYGYT
TRBV7-6	.	TRBJ2-1	many	ASSLARNNEQF
TRBV10-3	.	TRBJ2-3	.	AISAGDGTDTQY
TRBV12-3/TRBV12-4	TRBD1	TRBJ1-1	many	ASSFMGQGAIEAF